This TCR beta chain is drawn from a study of cytomegalovirus exposure and HLA in healthy donors. Looking at the study overall: Per a later analysis, the approximately 690 first-cohort and 120 validation repertoires shared one platform.

Trimming removed 0 bases from V and 9 bases from J, with 12 bases in between. The CDR3 runs to 14 residues. Germline CDR1 LGHNA, CDR2 YSLEER. TCRdb keeps only in-frame clones here, not all; method: immunoSEQ multiplex PCR. Here the sample spans around 240,000 clones, around 90% being singletons. Regarding the study as a whole: Subsequent analysis showed first-cohort TCR clusters tending to co-occur in more than 95 validation repertoires. There were a few CMV-associated chains whose specificity for CMV antigens was confirmed in vitro. Most TCRs appeared rarely, but some public TCRs recurred in many donors.

Points on this clone: The antigen is not known.

The receptor was isolated from a woman between 18 and 30 years old in good health and CMV-seronegative. The source material was PBMCs. The rearrangement uses TRBV4-3 and TRBJ1-5, with D uncertain. CDR3 DNA: TGCGCCAGCAGCCAAGAGGTTGCGATCGGGCCCCAGCATTTT. Translation: CASSQEVAIGPQHF.